This TCR beta chain is drawn from a study of shared clonotypes between healthy human individuals (dated by TCRdb to the early 2020s). About the full investigation: The cohort included a few men and two women between 18 and 49 years of age. Per donor, three plates each were used for CD4 naive and CD4 memory, two for CD8 naive, and one for CD8 memory. To estimate repertoire size and how much clonotypes are shared between individuals, the study performed deep sequencing of blood TCR repertoires from five healthy adults. Different laboratories and diverse techniques were used to prepare libraries and sequence TCR repertoires, to increase sequencing depth and limit assay-specific biases. Between about 0.85 and 9.5 billion PBMCs per donor were obtained by leukapheresis. General findings and caveats noted by the study authors: Sampling was limited to blood, and TCR repertoires in tissue likely differ from TCR repertoires in blood. Clonotypes shared by all four sorted-subset donors showed higher generation probabilities than non-shared clonotypes. Because the study included only a small number of donors, the genetic and exposure-history diversity represented was limited. About 5% of naive CD4, 3.5% of naive CD8, 2.3% of memory CD4, and more than 0.35% of memory CD8 clonotypes were shared across several donors. Pairwise subsampling indicated that sequencing depth was expected to affect the degree of clonotype sharing among donors. Rarefaction of sorted-subset datasets indicated incomplete sequencing despite the large sequencing depth. Larger estimated clonotype richness was generally found for naive subsets than for memory subsets.

The donors were healthy, HIV-negative adults with no recently reported acute infections or vaccinations. Only Caucasian adults living in Nashville, Tennessee, USA were represented among the donors. CD4+ T cells were enriched by magnetic negative selection, after which naive cells were positively selected on CD45RA and the negative fraction was taken as the memory subset. Blood was collected by leukapheresis, and PBMCs were isolated by Ficoll-Histopaque density gradient centrifugation and then cryopreserved in liquid nitrogen vapor phase. Analytical flow cytometry was used to check the purity and quantity of every magnetically sorted T cell population. Genomic DNA was isolated from every sorted fraction and measured by UV absorbance on a Nanodrop 2000c. TCR CDR3 regions were amplified from genomic DNA by multiplex PCR using the deep immunoSEQ assay. Extracted genomic DNA from each cell subset was spread evenly across all wells of several immunoSEQ 96-well plates, with each plate serving as a replicate. For sorted subsets, each replicate PCR was loaded with approximately 190 ng genomic DNA, equivalent to roughly 30,000 T cell genomes. Purified libraries were measured with a Qubit 3.0 fluorometer, size-checked on a Bioanalyzer 2100, and measured again with the KAPA Library Quantification kit. Every immunoSEQ 96-well plate was sequenced on a dedicated single-read 150-cycle Illumina NextSeq 550 flow cell. Per the authors' processing: Because the immunoSEQ output held only junctional sequences and lacked quality scores, the filtering could not match the filtering applied to full-length reads. To assign V/J genes and CDR3, sequences were annotated using PyIR, a Python wrapper for IgBLAST v1.9, with IMGT germline references. Any read was removed if the V/J assignment was weak (E-value above 1e-6), the CDR3 was missing, or the read contained stop codons, out-of-frame junctions, or ambiguous translated residues. V3J clonotypes were defined by identical inferred V gene, J gene, and CDR3 amino acid sequence. Percentage overlap between repertoires was computed as shared unique clonotypes divided by the size of the smaller repertoire. Three approaches were used to assess repertoire richness: RTK rarefaction, the Chao1 estimator, and Recon v2.1 estimates of unobserved clonotypes. Generation probabilities for all TCRbeta clonotypes obtained by the gDNA method from four donors were computed using OLGA. Not all clones reach the TCRdb copy of this immuneACCESS table, which keeps in-frame sequences only. Checked studies attribute under half of the gap to unresolved V genes and leave the rest unexplained. That table supplies the V and J calls and clone size; D and trimming were determined from the DNA. This sample gives some 550,000 clones in total; less than 98% of them show up just once. The ten largest account for approximately 0.057% of the sample.

V is pared back by 6 bases and J by 4 bases, with 6 bases lying between the germline termini. Per the germline V gene, MNHNS is the CDR1 and SASEGT is the CDR2. Spanning cysteine to phenylalanine, the CDR3 consists of 12 amino acids. Only the CDR3 DNA stays, 36 bases, in frame from base 1. In regard to this clone: The target of this receptor is not known. The sample holds no much larger clone one base away, and base qualities are not on file.

This receptor was obtained from a woman aged 25-40 years in good health. The sequenced material came from naive CD4+ T cells sorted from blood. Explained via the paper, the cell subset or site label denotes: CD45RA+ positively selected. The sequence is built from TRBV6-1 and TRBJ2-2; the D gene cannot be resolved reliably. The CDR3: CASRDPTGELFF. In nucleotide form, the sequence is TGTGCCAGCAGGGACCCCACCGGGGAGCTGTTTTTT.